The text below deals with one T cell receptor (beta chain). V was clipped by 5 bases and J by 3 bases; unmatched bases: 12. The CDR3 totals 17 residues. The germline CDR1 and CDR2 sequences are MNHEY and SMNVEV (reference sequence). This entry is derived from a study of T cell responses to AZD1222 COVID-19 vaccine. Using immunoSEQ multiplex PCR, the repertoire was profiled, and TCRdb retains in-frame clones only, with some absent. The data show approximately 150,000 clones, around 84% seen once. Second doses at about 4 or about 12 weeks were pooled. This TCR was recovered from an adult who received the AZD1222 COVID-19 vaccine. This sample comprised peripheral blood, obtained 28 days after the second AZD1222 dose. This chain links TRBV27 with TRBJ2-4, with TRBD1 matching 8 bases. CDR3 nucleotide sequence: TGTGCCAGCAGTCCCATCGCGGACAGGGTTGGCAAAAACATTCAGTACTTC. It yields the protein CASSPIADRVGKNIQYF.